This T cell receptor (beta chain) was captured by sequencing in a study of CD8 T cells in Susac syndrome. The authors reverse transcribed roughly 0.5 to 1 ug RNA with random hexamers. An immunoSEQ multiplex PCR amplified TCR beta CDR3 over 54 Vbeta and 13 Jbeta. TCRdb re-derived calls from the immunoSEQ multiplex PCR reads in MiXCR, one entry per CDR3 protein. The table records about 200,000 distinct CDR3 sequences, around 95% of them present only once. Deletions cut 4 bases from V and 10 bases from J, with 16 bases between. CDR1 SEHNR and CDR2 FQNEAQ come from the germline V gene (reference sequence). The CDR3 runs 14 residues. The authors carried out high-throughput sequencing of TCR beta. They applied it to CD8+ and CD4+ T cells obtained from blood. The control participants were healthy donors, and these controls were matched with respect to both age and sex.

The rearrangement links TRBV7-9 to TRBJ1-4, with D possibly TRBD1 on 6 matching bases. The material sequenced was CD4+ T cells from PBMCs. The source of this sequence is a human donor in good health. The CDR3 nucleotides read TGTGCCAGCAGCTACAGGGACCGCCAAGGAAAACTGTTTTTT. Its protein product is CASSYRDRQGKLFF.